In its sample, the clone carrying this T cell receptor beta chain was seen a few times. This entry comes from a study of T-cell memory formation after mild COVID-19. Via MiXCR, TCRdb re-called the 5' RACE reads, giving one row per CDR3 protein. This sample yields just under 550,000 distinct CDR3 sequences, of which roughly 22% are seen a single time; around an eighth belongs to the top ten. Germline V gene lookup returns CDR1 LGHDT and CDR2 YNNKEL (reference sequence). CDR3 length equals 11 residues. With 7 bases removed from V and 7 bases from J, the gap between germline ends came to 10 bases. Sequences were obtained from PBMCs or a T cell subset sorted from them (not recorded which). This clonotype was sampled from an adult woman who had mild COVID-19 (a few samples of this study predate the infection). Cell type and time point are not known. This chain links TRBV3-1 with TRBJ2-5; the D gene is possibly TRBD1 (7 bases). The CDR3 region has the DNA TGTGCCAGCACTCAGGGGGGGACCCAGTACTTC. Protein product: CASTQGGTQYF.